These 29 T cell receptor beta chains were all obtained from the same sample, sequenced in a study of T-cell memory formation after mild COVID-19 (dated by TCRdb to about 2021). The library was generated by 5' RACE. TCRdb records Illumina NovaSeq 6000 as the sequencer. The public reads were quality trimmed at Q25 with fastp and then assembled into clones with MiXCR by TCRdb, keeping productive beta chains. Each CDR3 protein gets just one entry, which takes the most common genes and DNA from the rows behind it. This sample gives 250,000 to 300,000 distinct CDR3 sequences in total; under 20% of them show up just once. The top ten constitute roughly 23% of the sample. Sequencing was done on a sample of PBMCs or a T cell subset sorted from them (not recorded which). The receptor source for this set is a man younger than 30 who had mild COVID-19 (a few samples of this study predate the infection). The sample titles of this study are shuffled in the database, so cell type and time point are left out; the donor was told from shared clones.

The CDR3: CASSLAVGARETQYF. The DNA for the CDR3 is TGCGCCAGCAGCTTGGCCGTGGGGGCGAGGGAGACCCAGTACTTC. V gene TRBV5-1 combines with J gene TRBJ2-5; D is possibly TRBD1 (6 bases). Germline lookup yields CDR1 SGHRS and CDR2 YFSETQ. The V end was cut by 0 bases, the J end by 5 bases, with 14 bases between. The CDR3 length is 15 residues.

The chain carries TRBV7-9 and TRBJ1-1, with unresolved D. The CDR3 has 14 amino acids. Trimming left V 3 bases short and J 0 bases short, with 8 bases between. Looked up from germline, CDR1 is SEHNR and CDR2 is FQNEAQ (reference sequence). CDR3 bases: TGTGCCAGCAGCTTGCGACAATTGAACACTGAAGCTTTCTTT. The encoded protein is CASSLRQLNTEAFF.

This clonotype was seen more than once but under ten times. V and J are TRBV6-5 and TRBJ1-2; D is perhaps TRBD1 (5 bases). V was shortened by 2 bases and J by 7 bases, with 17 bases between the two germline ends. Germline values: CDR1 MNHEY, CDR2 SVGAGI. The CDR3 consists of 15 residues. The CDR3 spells CASSYRRTGDLGYTF. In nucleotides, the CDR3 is TGTGCCAGCAGTTACAGAAGGACGGGGGATCTTGGCTACACCTTC.

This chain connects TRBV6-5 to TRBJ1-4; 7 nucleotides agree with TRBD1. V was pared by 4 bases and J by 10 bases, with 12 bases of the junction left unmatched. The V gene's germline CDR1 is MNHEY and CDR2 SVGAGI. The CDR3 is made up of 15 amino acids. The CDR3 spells CASSSLGTERGKLFF. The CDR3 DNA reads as TGTGCCAGCAGTTCCCTGGGGACAGAAAGGGGAAAACTGTTTTTT.

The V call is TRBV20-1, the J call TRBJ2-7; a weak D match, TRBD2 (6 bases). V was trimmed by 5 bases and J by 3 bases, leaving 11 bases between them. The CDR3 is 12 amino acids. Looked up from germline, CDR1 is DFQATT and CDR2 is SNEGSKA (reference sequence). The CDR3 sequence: CSAGGLLYEQYV. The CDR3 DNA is TGCAGTGCTGGGGGACTTCTCTACGAGCAGTACGTC.

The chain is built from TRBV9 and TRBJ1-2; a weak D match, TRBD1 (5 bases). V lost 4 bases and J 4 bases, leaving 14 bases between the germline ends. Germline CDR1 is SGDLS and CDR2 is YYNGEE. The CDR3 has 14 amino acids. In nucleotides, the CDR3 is TGTGCCAGCAGCCAGGGTGGAAGGACCTATGGCTACACCTTC. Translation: CASSQGGRTYGYTF.

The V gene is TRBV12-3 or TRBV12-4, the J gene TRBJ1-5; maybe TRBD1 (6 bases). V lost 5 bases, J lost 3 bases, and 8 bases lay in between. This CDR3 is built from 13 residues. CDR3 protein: CASSRTDNQPQHF. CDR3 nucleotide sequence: TGTGCCAGCAGTCGGACAGACAATCAGCCCCAGCATTTT.

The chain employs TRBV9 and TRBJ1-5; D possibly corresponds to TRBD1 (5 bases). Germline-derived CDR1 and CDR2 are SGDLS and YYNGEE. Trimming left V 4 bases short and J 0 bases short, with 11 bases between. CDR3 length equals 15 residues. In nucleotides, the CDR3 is TGTGCCAGCAGCCCCCAGGGCTATAGCAATCAGCCCCAGCATTTT. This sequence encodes CASSPQGYSNQPQHF.

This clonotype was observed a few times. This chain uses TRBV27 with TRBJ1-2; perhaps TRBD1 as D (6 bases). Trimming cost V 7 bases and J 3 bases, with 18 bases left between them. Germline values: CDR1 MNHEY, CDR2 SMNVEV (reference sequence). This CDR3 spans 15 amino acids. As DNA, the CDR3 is TGTGCCAGCACATCGACAGGTCCTGGTGACTATGGCTACACCTTC. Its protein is CASTSTGPGDYGYTF.

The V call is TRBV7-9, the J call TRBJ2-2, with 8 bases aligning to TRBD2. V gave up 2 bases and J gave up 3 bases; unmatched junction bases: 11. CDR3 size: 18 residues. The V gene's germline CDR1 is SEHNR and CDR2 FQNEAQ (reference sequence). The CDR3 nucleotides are TGTGCCAGCAGCTTAAGGTCACCGGGACTAGGGTACACCGGGGAGCTGTTTTTT. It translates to CASSLRSPGLGYTGELFF.

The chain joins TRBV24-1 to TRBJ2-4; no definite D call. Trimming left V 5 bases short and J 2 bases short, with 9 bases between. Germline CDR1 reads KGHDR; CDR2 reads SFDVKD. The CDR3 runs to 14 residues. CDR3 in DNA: TGTGCCACCAGTGGCCCGGCATCCAAAAACATTCAGTACTTC. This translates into CATSGPASKNIQYF.

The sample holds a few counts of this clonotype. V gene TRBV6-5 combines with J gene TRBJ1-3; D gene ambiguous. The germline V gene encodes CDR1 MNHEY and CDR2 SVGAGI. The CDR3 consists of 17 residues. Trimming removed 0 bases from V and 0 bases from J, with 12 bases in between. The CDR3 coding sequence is TGTGCCAGCAGTTACTCGCGCGGCAGCCACTCTGGAAACACCATATATTTT. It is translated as CASSYSRGSHSGNTIYF.

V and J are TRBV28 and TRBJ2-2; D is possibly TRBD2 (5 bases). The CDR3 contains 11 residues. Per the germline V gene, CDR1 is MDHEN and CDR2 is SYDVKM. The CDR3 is CALGSNGELFF. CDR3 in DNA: TGTGCACTAGGGAGTAACGGGGAGCTGTTTTTT.

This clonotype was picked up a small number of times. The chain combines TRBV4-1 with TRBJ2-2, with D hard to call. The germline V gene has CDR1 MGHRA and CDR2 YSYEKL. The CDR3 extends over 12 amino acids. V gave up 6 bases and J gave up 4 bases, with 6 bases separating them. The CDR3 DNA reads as TGCGCCAGCAGACCGTTCACCGGGGAGCTGTTTTTT. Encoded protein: CASRPFTGELFF.

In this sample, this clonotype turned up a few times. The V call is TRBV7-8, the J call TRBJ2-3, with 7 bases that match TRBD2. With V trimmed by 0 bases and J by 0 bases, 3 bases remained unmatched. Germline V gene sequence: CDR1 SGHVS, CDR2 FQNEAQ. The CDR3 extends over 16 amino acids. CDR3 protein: CASSLAPGGSTDTQYF. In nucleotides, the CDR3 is TGTGCCAGCAGCTTAGCGCCGGGGGGAAGCACAGATACGCAGTATTTT.

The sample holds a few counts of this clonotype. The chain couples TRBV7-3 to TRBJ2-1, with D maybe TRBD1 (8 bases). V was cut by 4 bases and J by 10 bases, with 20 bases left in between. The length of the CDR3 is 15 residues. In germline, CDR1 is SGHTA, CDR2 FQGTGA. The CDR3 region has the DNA TGTGCCAGCAGCTCGACGACAGGGGAGGGGATCGAGCAGTTCTTC. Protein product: CASSSTTGEGIEQFF. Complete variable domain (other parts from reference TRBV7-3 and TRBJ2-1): GAGVSQTPSNKVTEKGKYVELRCDPISGHTALYWYRQSLGQGPEFLIYFQGTGAADDSGLPNDRFFAVRPEGSVSTLKIQRTERGDSAVYLCASSSTTGEGIEQFFGPGTRLTVL.

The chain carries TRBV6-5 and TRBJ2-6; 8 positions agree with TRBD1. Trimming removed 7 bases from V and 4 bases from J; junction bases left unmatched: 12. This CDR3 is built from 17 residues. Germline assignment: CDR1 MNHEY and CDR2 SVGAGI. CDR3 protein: CASTPGQGTTGANVLTF. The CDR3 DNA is TGTGCCAGCACCCCAGGACAGGGAACCACCGGGGCCAACGTCCTGACTTTC.

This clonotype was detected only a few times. The CDR3 DNA reads TGTGCCAGCAGCGAGGGGGACAGGGGAACAGATACGCAGTATTTT. This codes for CASSEGDRGTDTQYF. The chain has TRBV9 and TRBJ2-3, with 10 bases lining up with TRBD1. Trimming removed 3 bases from V and 3 bases from J; junction bases left unmatched: 4. Looked up from germline, CDR1 is SGDLS and CDR2 is YYNGEE. The CDR3 covers 15 residues.

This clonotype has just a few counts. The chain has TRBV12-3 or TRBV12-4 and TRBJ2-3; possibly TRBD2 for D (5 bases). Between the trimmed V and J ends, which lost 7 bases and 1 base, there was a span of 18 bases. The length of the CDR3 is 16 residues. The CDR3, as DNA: TGTGCCAGCACCCCAAGGCGGGCATCCCGCACAGATACGCAGTATTTT. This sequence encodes CASTPRRASRTDTQYF.

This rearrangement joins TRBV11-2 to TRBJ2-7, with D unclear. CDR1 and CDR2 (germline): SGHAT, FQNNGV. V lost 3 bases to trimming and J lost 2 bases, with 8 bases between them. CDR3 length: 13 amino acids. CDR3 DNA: TGTGCCAGCAGCTTCGAAGGGACCTACGAGCAGTACTTC. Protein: CASSFEGTYEQYF.

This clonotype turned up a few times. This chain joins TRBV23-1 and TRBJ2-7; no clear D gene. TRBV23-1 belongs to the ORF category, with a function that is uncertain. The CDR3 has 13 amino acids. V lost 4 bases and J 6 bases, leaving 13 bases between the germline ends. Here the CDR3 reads CASSPGHEGEQYV. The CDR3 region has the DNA TGCGCCAGCAGTCCTGGTCACGAAGGCGAGCAGTACGTC.

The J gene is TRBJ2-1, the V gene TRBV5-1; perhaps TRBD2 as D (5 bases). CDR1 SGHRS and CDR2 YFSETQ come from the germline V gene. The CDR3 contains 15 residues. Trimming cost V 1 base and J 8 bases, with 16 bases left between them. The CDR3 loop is CASSLTAGGPDEQFF. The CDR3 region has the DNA TGCGCCAGCAGCTTGACTGCGGGTGGACCGGATGAGCAGTTCTTC.

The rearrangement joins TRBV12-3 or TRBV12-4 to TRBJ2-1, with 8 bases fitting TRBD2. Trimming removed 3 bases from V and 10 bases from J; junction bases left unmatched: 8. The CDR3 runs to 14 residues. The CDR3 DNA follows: TGTGCCAGCAGTTTTAGCGGGGCCTCGGGGGAGCAGTTCTTC. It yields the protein CASSFSGASGEQFF.

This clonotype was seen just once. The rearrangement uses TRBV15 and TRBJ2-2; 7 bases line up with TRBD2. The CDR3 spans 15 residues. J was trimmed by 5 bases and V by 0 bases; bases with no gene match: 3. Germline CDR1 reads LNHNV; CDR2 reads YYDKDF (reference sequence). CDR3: CATSRDGGGTGELFF. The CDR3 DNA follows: TGTGCCACCAGCAGAGACGGCGGGGGAACCGGGGAGCTGTTTTTT.

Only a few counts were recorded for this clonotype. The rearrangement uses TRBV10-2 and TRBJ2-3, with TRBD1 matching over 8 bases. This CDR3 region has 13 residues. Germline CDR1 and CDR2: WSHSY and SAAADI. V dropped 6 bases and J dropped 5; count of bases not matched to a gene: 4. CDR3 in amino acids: CASRDRAGDTQYF. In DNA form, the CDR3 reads TGCGCCAGCAGGGACAGGGCGGGAGATACGCAGTATTTT.

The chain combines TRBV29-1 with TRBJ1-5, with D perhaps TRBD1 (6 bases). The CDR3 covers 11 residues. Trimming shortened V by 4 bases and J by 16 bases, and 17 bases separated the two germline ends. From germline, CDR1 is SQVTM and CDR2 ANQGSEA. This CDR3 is CSVVSGTSTHF. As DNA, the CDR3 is TGCAGCGTTGTATCGGGGACATCTACACATTTT. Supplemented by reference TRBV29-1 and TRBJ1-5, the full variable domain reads SAVISQKPSRDICQRGTSLTIQCQVDSQVTMMFWYRQQPGQSLTLIATANQGSEATYESGFVIDKFPISRPNLTFSTLTVSNMSPEDSSIYLCSVVSGTSTHFGDGTRLSIL.

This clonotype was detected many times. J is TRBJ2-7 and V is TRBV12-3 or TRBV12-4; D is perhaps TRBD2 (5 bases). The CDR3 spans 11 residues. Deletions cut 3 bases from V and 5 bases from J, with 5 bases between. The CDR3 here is CASSLRDEQYF. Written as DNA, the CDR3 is TGTGCCAGCAGTTTGCGGGACGAGCAGTACTTC.

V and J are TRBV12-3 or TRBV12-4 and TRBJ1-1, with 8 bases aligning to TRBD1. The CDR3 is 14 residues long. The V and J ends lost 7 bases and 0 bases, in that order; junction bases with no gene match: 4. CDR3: CASIQDRVNTEAFF. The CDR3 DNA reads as TGTGCCAGCATCCAGGACAGGGTGAACACTGAAGCTTTCTTT.

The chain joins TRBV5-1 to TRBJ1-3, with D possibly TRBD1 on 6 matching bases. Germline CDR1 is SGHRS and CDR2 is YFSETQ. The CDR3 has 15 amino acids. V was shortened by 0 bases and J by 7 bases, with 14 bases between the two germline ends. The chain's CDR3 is CASSLGQAAGNTIYF. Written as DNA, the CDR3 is TGCGCCAGCAGCTTGGGACAGGCCGCCGGGAACACCATATATTTT. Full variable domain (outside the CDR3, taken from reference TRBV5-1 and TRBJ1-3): KAGVTQTPRYLIKTRGQQVTLSCSPISGHRSVSWYQQTPGQGLQFLFEYFSETQRNKGNFPGRFSGRQFSNSRSEMNVSTLELGDSALYLCASSLGQAAGNTIYFGEGSWLTVV.